The present entry profiles one TCR beta chain with its context. RNA was extracted and reverse transcribed into cDNA as the sequencing template. Assay used: immunoSEQ multiplex PCR; TCRdb lists only in-frame clones, some missing. The table lists approximately 42,000 clones, around 71% of them singletons. The data were taken from a study of CD8+ T cells in alopecia areata. Treatment meaning: oral pan-JAK inhibitor, 5-10 mg twice daily. This CDR3 has 14 amino acids. Germline trimming cut 2 bases from V and 0 bases from J; bases unmatched to any gene: 0. CDR1 and CDR2 (germline): MNHEY, SMNVEV (reference sequence).

The chain links TRBV27 to TRBJ2-7, with 8 bases that match TRBD1. The sequence was obtained from a human donor with alopecia areata. Material: CD8+ T cells sorted from blood, obtained at week 4, from a patient treated with tofacitinib. The CDR3 DNA reads as TGTGCCAGCAGTTTAGGACAGGGCTCCTACGAGCAGTACTTC. It yields the protein CASSLGQGSYEQYF.